This TCR beta chain was sequenced for a study of T cell responses to AZD1222 COVID-19 vaccine. Whole-study findings and limits: Females made up more of the donors, who were largely white British, and clonal diversity may have come out too low. An increase in Spike-specific TCR breadth and depth was observed after two AZD1222 doses. Spike regions recognized by vaccine-associated CD4 TCRs spanned the protein, led by 160-218 and 743-854. Only a handful of AZD1222 recipients, several in all, had baseline seropositivity.

The table came from immunoSEQ multiplex PCR; TCRdb's copy has only in-frame clones and leaves some out. The sample shows around 130,000 clones, around 83% of them seen only once. There are a few counts of this clone. The antigen remains undetermined. The sample was peripheral blood, taken on day 0 of AZD1222 vaccination. The receptor was isolated from an adult in good health.

CDR3 residues: CSVEQGFGEGYTF. In DNA form, the CDR3 reads TGCAGCGTTGAACAGGGATTCGGAGAGGGCTACACCTTC. J is TRBJ1-2 and V is TRBV29-1; a weak D match, TRBD1 (5 bases). Germline CDR1 and CDR2: SQVTM and ANQGSEA. The CDR3 is 13 residues long. The V gene lost 2 bases and the J gene lost 8 bases, with 15 bases spanning the gap.